This T cell receptor (beta chain) originates from a study of T cells in Graves' hyperthyroidism and ophthalmopathy. This clonotype was picked up a small number of times. The CDR3 is made up of 13 amino acids. Trimming took off 2 bases at V and 8 bases at J, with 12 bases between the two ends. Per germline, CDR1 MNHEY and CDR2 SVGAGI. RNA transcripts were the template for amplifying TCR beta CDR3 regions. With the HTBI primer set, the TCR CDR3 went through a first round of RT-PCR. TCRdb used MiXCR to reprocess the multiplex PCR reads, holding one entry per CDR3 protein. The top ten clones hold 35% to 50% of a sample with 200,000 to 250,000 distinct CDR3 sequences, about a sixth of them seen once.

The gene calls are TRBV6-5 and TRBJ1-2; no definite D call. This clonotype originated in a man aged 40-49 years with Graves' hyperthyroidism. Sequencing was carried out using blood. The CDR3 bases are TGTGCCAGCAGTTACAGGGAGTCCTACGGCTACACCTTC. Amino acids: CASSYRESYGYTF.